Listed here are 14 T cell receptor beta chains from one sample, sequenced in a study of cytomegalovirus exposure and HLA in healthy donors. PCR involved 60 Vbeta and 13 Jbeta primers. Only in-frame clones appear in the TCRdb table, and some are missing; sequencing was by immunoSEQ multiplex PCR. The sample holds under 150,000 clones; about 82% are singletons and the top ten take roughly 1.2%. Sequenced material: PBMCs. The source is a boy aged 5-17 years in good health and CMV-seronegative.

This clone was found once. The rearrangement links TRBV27 to TRBJ2-7; 8 bases align to TRBD1. V trimming: 7 bases; J trimming: 5 bases; junction bases outside the gene matches: 13. This CDR3 has 15 residues. Germline CDR1 MNHEY, CDR2 SMNVEV (reference sequence). CDR3: CASTQTGQGSHEQYF. The CDR3 DNA sequence: TGTGCCAGCACCCAAACCGGACAGGGCTCGCACGAGCAGTACTTC.

The chain carries TRBV30 and TRBJ1-3, with D unclear. Trimming removed 1 base at V and 0 bases at J, with 10 bases between. Germline CDR1 GTSNPN, CDR2 SVGIG (reference sequence). The length of the CDR3 is 15 residues. The CDR3 protein is CAWSAEAFSGNTIYF. The CDR3 DNA is TGTGCCTGGAGTGCGGAGGCCTTCTCTGGAAACACCATATATTTT. The full variable domain, in which reference TRBV30 and TRBJ1-3 provide the parts outside the CDR3, is SQTIHQWPATLVQPVGSPLSLECTVEGTSNPNLYWYRQAAGRGLQLLFYSVGIGQISSEVPQNLSASRPQDRQFILSSKKLLLSDSGFYLCAWSAEAFSGNTIYFGEGSWLTVV.

The CDR3 protein is CASSFGQGGVTNEKLFF. In DNA, the CDR3 is TGTGCCAGCAGCTTCGGTCAGGGTGGGGTAACTAATGAAAAACTGTTTTTT. The chain carries TRBV7-9 and TRBJ1-4; a possible D gene is TRBD1 (5 bases). Trimming took off 3 bases at V and 1 base at J, with 15 bases between the two ends. The CDR3 contains 17 residues. The germline CDR1 and CDR2 sequences are SEHNR and FQNEAQ (reference sequence).

The chain has TRBV29-1 and TRBJ2-5; 9 bases are a match to TRBD2. V was clipped by 6 bases and J by 5 bases; unmatched bases: 10. This CDR3 comprises 14 residues. Germline CDR1 is SQVTM and CDR2 is ANQGSEA. The CDR3 spells CSVSGTSSRETQYF. For the CDR3, the DNA is TGCAGCGTCTCCGGGACTAGCTCGAGGGAGACCCAGTACTTC. Full variable domain (rest looked up from reference TRBV29-1 and TRBJ2-5): SAVISQKPSRDICQRGTSLTIQCQVDSQVTMMFWYRQQPGQSLTLIATANQGSEATYESGFVIDKFPISRPNLTFSTLTVSNMSPEDSSIYLCSVSGTSSRETQYFGPGTRLLVL.

This rearrangement joins TRBV7-9 to TRBJ2-7, with D perhaps TRBD1 (6 bases). CDR1 is SEHNR, CDR2 FQNEAQ, per germline (reference sequence). Deletions cut 5 bases from V and 5 bases from J, with 22 bases between. There are 16 residues in the CDR3. The CDR3: CASSLMPGQPLDEQYF. The CDR3, as DNA: TGTGCCAGCAGCCTGATGCCGGGACAACCCTTGGACGAGCAGTACTTC.

The genes are TRBV30 and TRBJ2-1; 13 bases line up with TRBD2. J gave up 9 bases and V 3 bases, and 8 bases lay outside the gene matches. CDR1 GTSNPN and CDR2 SVGIG come from the germline V gene (reference sequence). The CDR3 totals 15 residues. This CDR3 is CAWRWTSGSRGEQFF. The CDR3 DNA is TGTGCCTGGAGGTGGACTAGCGGGAGCCGCGGTGAGCAGTTCTTC. The complete variable domain, with remaining parts taken from reference TRBV30 and TRBJ2-1, reads SQTIHQWPATLVQPVGSPLSLECTVEGTSNPNLYWYRQAAGRGLQLLFYSVGIGQISSEVPQNLSASRPQDRQFILSSKKLLLSDSGFYLCAWRWTSGSRGEQFFGPGTRLTVL.

The V and J genes are TRBV6-5 and TRBJ1-5, with TRBD1 as a possible D gene (6 bases). This CDR3 has 14 residues. Trimming cost V 7 bases and J 6 bases, with 16 bases left between them. From germline, CDR1 is MNHEY and CDR2 SVGAGI. For the CDR3, the DNA is TGTGCCAGCAAGCCCTCGGGGGGCGGTCAGCCCCAGCATTTT. Its protein product is CASKPSGGGQPQHF.

The chain is built from TRBV6-5 and TRBJ2-1; D is possibly TRBD2 (5 bases). Trimming shortened V by 6 bases and J by 5 bases, and 14 bases separated the two germline ends. The CDR3 is 14 amino acids. CDR1 and CDR2 (germline): MNHEY, SVGAGI. Here the CDR3 DNA reads TGTGCCAGCAGCCCTTGGACGGGAAACAATGAGCAGTTCTTC. This codes for CASSPWTGNNEQFF.

This clone is a singleton in its sample. The V and J genes are TRBV7-2 and TRBJ1-5, with a weak D call TRBD1 (5 bases). Germline assignment: CDR1 SGHTA and CDR2 FQGNSA. Trimming took off 2 bases at V and 0 bases at J, with 8 bases between the two ends. The CDR3 runs to 15 residues. The CDR3 here is CASSLTQGSNQPQHF. In DNA, the CDR3 is TGTGCCAGCAGCTTAACCCAGGGTAGCAATCAGCCCCAGCATTTT.

CDR3 nucleotide sequence: TGTGCCATCACGGGACAGGGAGTAGATGGCTACACCTTC. Protein sequence: CAITGQGVDGYTF. The chain couples TRBV10-3 to TRBJ1-2; 9 bases align to TRBD1. V was pared by 7 bases and J by 6 bases, with 6 bases of the junction left unmatched. The CDR3 contains 13 residues. Per the germline V gene, CDR1 is ENHRY and CDR2 is SYGVKD.

This clone showed up just a few times. The chain links TRBV10-3 to TRBJ1-5, with 7 bases identical to TRBD1. There are 15 residues in the CDR3. The V gene's germline CDR1 is ENHRY and CDR2 SYGVKD. V was pared by 3 bases and J by 0 bases, with 2 bases of the junction left unmatched. CDR3 protein: CAISDRGDSNQPQHF. CDR3 nucleotide sequence: TGTGCCATCAGTGACAGGGGGGATAGCAATCAGCCCCAGCATTTT.

DNA of the CDR3: TGTGCCAGCAGTCCTGACTACACGGGCACAGATACGCAGTATTTT. Translating gives CASSPDYTGTDTQYF. This rearrangement joins TRBV11-1 to TRBJ2-3, with D possibly matching TRBD2 (5 bases). V was cut by 6 bases and J by 1 base, with 14 bases left in between. Germline CDR1 is SGHAT and CDR2 is FQDESV (reference sequence). This CDR3 has 15 amino acids. Looking up the rest from reference TRBV11-1 and TRBJ2-3 gives the full variable domain: EAEVAQSPRYKITEKSQAVAFWCDPISGHATLYWYRQILGQGPELLVQFQDESVVDDSQLPKDRFSAERLKGVDSTLKIQPAELGDSAMYLCASSPDYTGTDTQYFGPGTRLTVL.

The rearrangement uses TRBV6-4 and TRBJ1-3, with 7 positions matching TRBD1. The V segment lost 4 bases and the J segment 0 bases; nucleotides outside the gene matches: 12. The CDR3 runs 18 residues. The germline CDR1 and CDR2 sequences are MRHNA and SNTAGT. The CDR3 here is CASSAGLTGSSSGNTIYF. CDR3 in DNA: TGTGCCAGCAGTGCCGGGCTGACAGGGTCTAGCTCTGGAAACACCATATATTTT.

The rearrangement links TRBV4-2 to TRBJ2-3, with TRBD2 identical over 16 bases. The CDR3 totals 17 residues. The V segment lost 5 bases and the J segment 5 bases; nucleotides outside the gene matches: 7. The germline CDR1 and CDR2 sequences are LGHNA and YNFKEQ. The CDR3 reads CASSEGLAGGVGDTQYF. The DNA of the CDR3 is TGTGCCAGCAGCGAGGGACTAGCGGGAGGGGTGGGAGATACGCAGTATTTT.